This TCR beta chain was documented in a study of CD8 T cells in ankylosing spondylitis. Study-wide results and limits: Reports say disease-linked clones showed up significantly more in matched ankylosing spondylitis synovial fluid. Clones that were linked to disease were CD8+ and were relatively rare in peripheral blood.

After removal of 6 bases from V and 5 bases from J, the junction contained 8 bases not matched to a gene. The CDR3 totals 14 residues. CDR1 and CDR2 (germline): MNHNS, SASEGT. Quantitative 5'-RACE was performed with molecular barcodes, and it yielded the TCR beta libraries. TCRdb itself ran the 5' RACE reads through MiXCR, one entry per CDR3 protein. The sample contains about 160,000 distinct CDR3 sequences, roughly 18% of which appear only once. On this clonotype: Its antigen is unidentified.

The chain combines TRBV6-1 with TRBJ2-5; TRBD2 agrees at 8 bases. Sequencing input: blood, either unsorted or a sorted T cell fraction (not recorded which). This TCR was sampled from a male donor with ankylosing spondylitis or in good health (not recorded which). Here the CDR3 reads CASRTAGVGETQYF. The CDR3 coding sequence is TGTGCCAGCAGGACAGCGGGAGTGGGGGAGACCCAGTACTTC.